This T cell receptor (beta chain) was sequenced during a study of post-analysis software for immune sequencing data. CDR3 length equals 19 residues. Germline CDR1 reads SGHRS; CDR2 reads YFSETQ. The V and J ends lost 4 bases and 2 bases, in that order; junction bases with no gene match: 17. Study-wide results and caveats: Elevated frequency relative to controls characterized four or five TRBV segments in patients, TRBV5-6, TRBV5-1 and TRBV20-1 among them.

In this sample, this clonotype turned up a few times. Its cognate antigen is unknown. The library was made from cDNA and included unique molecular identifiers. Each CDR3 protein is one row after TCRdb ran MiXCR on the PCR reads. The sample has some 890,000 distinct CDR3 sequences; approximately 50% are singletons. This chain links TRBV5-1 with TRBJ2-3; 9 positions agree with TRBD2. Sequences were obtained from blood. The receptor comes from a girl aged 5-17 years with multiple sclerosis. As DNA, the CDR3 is TGCGCCAGCAGCGACAAGCTCGGTAGCGGGAGAACGAACACAGATACGCAGTATTTT. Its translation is CASSDKLGSGRTNTDTQYF.